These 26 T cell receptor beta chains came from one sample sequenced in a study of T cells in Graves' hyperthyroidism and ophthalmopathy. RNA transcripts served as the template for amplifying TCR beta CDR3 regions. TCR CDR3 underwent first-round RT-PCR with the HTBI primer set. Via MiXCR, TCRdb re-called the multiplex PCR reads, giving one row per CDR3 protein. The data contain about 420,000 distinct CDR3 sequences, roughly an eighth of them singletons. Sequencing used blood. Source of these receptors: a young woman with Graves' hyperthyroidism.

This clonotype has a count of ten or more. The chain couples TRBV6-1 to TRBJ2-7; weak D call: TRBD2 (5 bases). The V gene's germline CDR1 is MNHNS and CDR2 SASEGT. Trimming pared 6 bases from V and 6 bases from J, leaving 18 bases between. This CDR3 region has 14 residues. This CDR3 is CASSRPEVGLEQYF. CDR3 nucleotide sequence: TGTGCCAGCAGCCGGCCGGAGGTGGGTCTCGAGCAGTACTTC.

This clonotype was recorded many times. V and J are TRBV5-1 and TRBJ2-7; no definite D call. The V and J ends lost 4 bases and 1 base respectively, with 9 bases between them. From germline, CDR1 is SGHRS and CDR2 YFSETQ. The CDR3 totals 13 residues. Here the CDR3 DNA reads TGCGCCAGCAGCGCACCACCATCCTACGAGCAGTACTTC. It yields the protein CASSAPPSYEQYF.

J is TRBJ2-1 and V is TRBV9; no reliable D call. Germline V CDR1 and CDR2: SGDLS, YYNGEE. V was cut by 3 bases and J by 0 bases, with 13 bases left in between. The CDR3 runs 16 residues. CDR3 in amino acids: CASSGGVGLSYNEQFF. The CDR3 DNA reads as TGTGCCAGCAGCGGAGGAGTGGGTCTCTCCTACAATGAGCAGTTCTTC.

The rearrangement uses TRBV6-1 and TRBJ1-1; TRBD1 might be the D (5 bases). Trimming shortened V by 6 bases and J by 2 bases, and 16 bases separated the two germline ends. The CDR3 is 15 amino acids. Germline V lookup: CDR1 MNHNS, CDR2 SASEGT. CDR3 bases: TGTGCCAGCAGCCCCCAACGGGGGGGAAACACTGAAGCTTTCTTT. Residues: CASSPQRGGNTEAFF.

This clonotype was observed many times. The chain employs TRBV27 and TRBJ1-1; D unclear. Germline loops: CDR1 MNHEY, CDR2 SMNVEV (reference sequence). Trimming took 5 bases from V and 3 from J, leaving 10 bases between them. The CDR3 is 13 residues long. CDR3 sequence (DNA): TGTGCCAGCAGTCTCCACACTGACACTGAAGCTTTCTTT. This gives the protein CASSLHTDTEAFF.

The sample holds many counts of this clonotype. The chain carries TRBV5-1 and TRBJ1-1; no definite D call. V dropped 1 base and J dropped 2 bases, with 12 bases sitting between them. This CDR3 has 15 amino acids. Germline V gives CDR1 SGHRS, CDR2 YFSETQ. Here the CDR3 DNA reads TGCGCCAGCAGCTTGTCGGGAAAAGAAAACACTGAAGCTTTCTTT. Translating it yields CASSLSGKENTEAFF.

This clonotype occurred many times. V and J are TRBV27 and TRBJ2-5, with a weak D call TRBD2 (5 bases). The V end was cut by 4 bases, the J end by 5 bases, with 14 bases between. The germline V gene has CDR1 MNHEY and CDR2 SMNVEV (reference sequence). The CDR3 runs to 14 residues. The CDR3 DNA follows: TGTGCCAGCAGTTCCTACTACCGCGGGGAGACCCAGTACTTC. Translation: CASSSYYRGETQYF.

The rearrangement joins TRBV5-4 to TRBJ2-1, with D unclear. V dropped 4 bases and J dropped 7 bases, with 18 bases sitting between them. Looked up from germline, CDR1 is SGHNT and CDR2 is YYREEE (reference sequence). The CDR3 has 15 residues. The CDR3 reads CASSPRLQRSNEQFF. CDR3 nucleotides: TGTGCCAGCAGCCCACGACTCCAGAGGTCGAATGAGCAGTTCTTC.

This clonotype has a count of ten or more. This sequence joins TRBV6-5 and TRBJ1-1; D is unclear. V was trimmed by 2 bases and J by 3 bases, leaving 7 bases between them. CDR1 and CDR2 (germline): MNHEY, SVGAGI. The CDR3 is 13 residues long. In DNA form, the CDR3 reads TGTGCCAGCAGTTACGCCGAGGACACTGAAGCTTTCTTT. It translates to CASSYAEDTEAFF.

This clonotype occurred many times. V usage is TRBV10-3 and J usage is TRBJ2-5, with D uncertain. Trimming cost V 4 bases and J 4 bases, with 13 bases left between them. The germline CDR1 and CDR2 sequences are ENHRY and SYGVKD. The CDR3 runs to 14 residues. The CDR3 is CAISARPEPETQYF. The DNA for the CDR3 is TGTGCCATCAGTGCCCGTCCCGAGCCAGAGACCCAGTACTTC.

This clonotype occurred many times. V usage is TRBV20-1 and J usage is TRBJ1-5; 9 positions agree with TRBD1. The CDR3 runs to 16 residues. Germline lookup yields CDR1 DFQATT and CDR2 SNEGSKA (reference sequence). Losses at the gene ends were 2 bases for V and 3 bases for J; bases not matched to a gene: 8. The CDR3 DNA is TGCAGTGCTAGAACCACCGGGACAGGGCCCAATCAGCCCCAGCATTTT. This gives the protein CSARTTGTGPNQPQHF.

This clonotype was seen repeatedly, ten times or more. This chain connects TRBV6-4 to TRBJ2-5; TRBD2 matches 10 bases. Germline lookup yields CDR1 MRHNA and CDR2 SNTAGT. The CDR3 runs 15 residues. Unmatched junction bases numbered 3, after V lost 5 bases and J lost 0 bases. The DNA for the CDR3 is TGTGCCAGCAGTATGACTAGCGGGTACCAAGAGACCCAGTACTTC. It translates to CASSMTSGYQETQYF.

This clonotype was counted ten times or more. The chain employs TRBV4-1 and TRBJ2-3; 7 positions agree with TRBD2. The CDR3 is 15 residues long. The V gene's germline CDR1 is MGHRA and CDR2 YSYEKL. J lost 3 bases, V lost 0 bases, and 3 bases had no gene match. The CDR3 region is CASSQDAGATDTQYF. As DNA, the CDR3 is TGCGCCAGCAGCCAAGATGCGGGAGCTACAGATACGCAGTATTTT.

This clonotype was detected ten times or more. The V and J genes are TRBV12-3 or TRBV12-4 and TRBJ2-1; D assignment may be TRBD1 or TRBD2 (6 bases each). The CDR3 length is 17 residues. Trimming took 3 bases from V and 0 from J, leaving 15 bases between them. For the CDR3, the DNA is TGTGCCAGCAGTTTTCAAGGGGGGAGTATCTCCTACAATGAGCAGTTCTTC. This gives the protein CASSFQGGSISYNEQFF.

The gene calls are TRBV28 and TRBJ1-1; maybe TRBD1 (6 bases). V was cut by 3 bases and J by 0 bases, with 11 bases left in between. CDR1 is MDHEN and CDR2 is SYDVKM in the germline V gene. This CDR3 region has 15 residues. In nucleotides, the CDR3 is TGTGCCAGCAGTTTTTACAAGGGGGTGAACACTGAAGCTTTCTTT. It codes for CASSFYKGVNTEAFF.

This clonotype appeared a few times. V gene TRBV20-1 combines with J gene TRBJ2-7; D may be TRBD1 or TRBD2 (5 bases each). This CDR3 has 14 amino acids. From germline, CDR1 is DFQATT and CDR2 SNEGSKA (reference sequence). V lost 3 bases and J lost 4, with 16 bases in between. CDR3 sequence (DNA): TGCAGTGCTAGTAGGGACCCCAGCCCGTACGAGCAGTACTTC. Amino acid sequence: CSASRDPSPYEQYF.

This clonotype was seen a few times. CDR3 region: CASMGEDQSSGNTIYF. CDR3 bases: TGTGCCAGCATGGGGGAAGACCAGAGCTCTGGAAACACCATATATTTT. The J gene is TRBJ1-3, the V gene TRBV6-2 or TRBV6-3; possible D gene TRBD1, 5 bases. V gave up 7 bases and J gave up 0 bases, with 16 bases separating them. Germline loops: CDR1 MNHEY, CDR2 SVGEGT. The CDR3 consists of 16 residues.

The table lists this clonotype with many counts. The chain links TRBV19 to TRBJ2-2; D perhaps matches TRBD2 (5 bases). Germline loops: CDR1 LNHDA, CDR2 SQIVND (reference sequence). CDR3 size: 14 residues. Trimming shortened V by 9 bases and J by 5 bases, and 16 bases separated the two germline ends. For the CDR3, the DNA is TGTGCCAGCCGACCCCCGAGGGAGACCGGGGAGCTGTTTTTT. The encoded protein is CASRPPRETGELFF.

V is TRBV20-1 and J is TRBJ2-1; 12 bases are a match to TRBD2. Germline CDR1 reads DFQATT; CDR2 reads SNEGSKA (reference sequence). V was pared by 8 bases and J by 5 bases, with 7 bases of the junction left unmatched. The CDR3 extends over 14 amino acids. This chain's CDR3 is CSTLAGGSHNEQFF. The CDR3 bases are TGCAGTACCCTAGCGGGAGGGAGCCACAATGAGCAGTTCTTC.

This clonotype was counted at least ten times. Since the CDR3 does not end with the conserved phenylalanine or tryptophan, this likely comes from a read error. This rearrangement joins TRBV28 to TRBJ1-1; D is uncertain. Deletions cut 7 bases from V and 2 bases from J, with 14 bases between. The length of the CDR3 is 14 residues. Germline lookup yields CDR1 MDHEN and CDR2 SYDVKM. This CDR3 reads CASTSYTRNTEAFL. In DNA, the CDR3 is TGTGCCAGCACCTCGTATACTAGAAACACTGAAGCTTTCCTT.

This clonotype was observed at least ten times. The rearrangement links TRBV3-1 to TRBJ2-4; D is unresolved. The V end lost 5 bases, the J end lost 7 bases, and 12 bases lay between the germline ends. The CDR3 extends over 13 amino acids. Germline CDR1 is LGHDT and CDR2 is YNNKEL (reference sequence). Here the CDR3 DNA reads TGTGCCAGCAGCTTTTCCGCGAGGAACATTCAGTACTTC. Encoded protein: CASSFSARNIQYF.

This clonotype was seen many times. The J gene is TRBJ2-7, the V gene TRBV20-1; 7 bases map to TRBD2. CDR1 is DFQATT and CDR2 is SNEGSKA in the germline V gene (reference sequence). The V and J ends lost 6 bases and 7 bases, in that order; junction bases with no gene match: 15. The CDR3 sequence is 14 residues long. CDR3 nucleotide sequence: TGCAGTGCCCAGAGGGAGGGCCCAACCGGGGAGCAGTACTTC. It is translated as CSAQREGPTGEQYF.

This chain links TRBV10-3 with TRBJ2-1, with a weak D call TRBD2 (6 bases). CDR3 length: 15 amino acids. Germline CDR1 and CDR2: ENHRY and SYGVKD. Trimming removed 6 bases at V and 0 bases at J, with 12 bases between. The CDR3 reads CAISRDGSSYNEQFF. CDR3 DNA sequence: TGTGCCATCAGCCGGGACGGGAGCTCCTACAATGAGCAGTTCTTC.

The CDR3 nucleotides read TGTGCCAGCAGCAGGAGAAGGACTAGCGGGAGTGGGAACATTCAGTACTTC. Amino acids: CASSRRRTSGSGNIQYF. The chain recombines TRBV7-2 with TRBJ2-4; 13 bases are a match to TRBD2. CDR1 and CDR2 from the germline V gene are SGHTA and FQGNSA. V was clipped by 5 bases and J by 7 bases; unmatched bases: 11. The CDR3 totals 17 residues.

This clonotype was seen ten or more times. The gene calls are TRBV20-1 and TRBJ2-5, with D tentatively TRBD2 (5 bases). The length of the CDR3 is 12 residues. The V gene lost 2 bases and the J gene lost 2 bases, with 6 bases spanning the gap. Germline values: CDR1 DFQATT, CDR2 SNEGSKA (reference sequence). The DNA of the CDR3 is TGCAGTGCTAGACGGGAACAAGAGACCCAGTACTTC. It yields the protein CSARREQETQYF.

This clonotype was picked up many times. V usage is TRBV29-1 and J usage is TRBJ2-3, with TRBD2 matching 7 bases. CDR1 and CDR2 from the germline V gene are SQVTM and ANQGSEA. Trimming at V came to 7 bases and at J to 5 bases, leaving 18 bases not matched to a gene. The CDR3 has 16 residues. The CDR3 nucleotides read TGCAGCGCCAACCCTCAGGCGGGAGCGGTTGGAGATACGCAGTATTTT. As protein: CSANPQAGAVGDTQYF.